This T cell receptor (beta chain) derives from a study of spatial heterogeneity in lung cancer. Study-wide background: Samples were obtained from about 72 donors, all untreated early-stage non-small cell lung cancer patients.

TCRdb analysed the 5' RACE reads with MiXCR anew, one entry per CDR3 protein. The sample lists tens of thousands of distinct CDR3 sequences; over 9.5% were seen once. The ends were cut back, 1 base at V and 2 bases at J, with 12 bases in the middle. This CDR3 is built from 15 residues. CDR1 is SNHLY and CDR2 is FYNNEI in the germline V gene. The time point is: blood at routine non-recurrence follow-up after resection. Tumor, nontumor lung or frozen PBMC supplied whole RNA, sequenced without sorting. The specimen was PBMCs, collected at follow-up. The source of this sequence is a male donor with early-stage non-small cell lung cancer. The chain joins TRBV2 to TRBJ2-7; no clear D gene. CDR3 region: CASSEGADRAYEQYF. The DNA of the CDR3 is TGTGCCAGCAGTGAAGGTGCCGACCGGGCCTACGAGCAGTACTTC.